This record looks at one T cell receptor (beta chain) sequence and its context. V lost 3 bases to trimming and J lost 4 bases, with 10 bases between them. This CDR3 is 13 amino acids long. CDR1 and CDR2 from the germline V gene are MNHNS and SASEGT. The method was immunoSEQ multiplex PCR; TCRdb's version includes in-frame clones alone and lacks a portion of them. The sample lists under 130,000 clones, roughly nine tenths occurring once. The sample comes from a study of T cell changes during pregnancy in multiple sclerosis. This chain joins TRBV6-1 and TRBJ2-7; D is possibly TRBD2 (5 bases). The source of this sequence is a female donor with multiple sclerosis, enrolled in a pregnancy study. Sequences were derived from peripheral blood, sampled after pregnancy. The CDR3 DNA reads as TGTGCCAGCAGTGAGGCTAGCCTATACGAGCAGTACTTC. Its translation is CASSEASLYEQYF.